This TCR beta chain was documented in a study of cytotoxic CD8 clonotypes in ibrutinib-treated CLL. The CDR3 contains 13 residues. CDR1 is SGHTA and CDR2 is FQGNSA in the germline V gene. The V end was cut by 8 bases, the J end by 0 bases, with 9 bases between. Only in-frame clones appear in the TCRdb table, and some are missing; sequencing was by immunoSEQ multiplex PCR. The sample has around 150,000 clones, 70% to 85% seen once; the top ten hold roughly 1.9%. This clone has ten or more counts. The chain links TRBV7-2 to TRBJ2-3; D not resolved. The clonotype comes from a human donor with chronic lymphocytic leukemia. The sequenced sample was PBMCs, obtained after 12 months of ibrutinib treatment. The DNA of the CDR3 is TGTGCCAGCGGGCGACCCAGCACAGATACGCAGTATTTT. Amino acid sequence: CASGRPSTDTQYF.